The 29 T cell receptor beta chains reported below all come from one sample, sequenced in a study of blood T cell repertoires in COVID-19 (dated by TCRdb to the early 2020s). Library preparation used the immunoSEQ multiplex PCR assay. In its TCRdb copy, this immuneACCESS table keeps in-frame sequences only and misses some clones. Where compared with another copy, unresolved V genes explain less than half of these, and the others have no known cause. The sample profile shows approximately 200,000 clones; roughly 81% of them were found once. Jointly, the top ten make up 12% of the sample. Specimen: peripheral blood. The receptors were gathered from a woman older than 75 with COVID-19, enrolled during active disease.

The chain uses TRBV28 and TRBJ2-1, with no clear D. In germline, CDR1 is MDHEN, CDR2 SYDVKM. Trimming took 3 bases from V and 4 from J, leaving 10 bases between them. The CDR3 extends over 14 amino acids. The CDR3 is CASSFSAAYNEQFF. The CDR3 nucleotides are TGTGCCAGCAGTTTTTCTGCAGCGTACAATGAGCAGTTCTTC.

This clone has more than one count but fewer than ten. This chain links TRBV9 with TRBJ2-7; 7 bases are a match to TRBD2. Germline CDR1 and CDR2: SGDLS and YYNGEE. This CDR3 has 18 amino acids. V dropped 4 bases and J dropped 6; count of bases not matched to a gene: 22. In DNA, the CDR3 is TGTGCCAGCAGCCCCGGTATCATTTATAGGGAGGGCCGAGGCGAGCAGTACTTC. As protein: CASSPGIIYREGRGEQYF.

The chain combines TRBV24-1 with TRBJ2-2; D is perhaps TRBD2 (6 bases). This CDR3 is built from 13 residues. V lost 2 bases to trimming and J lost 13 bases, with 13 bases between them. Germline V gene lookup returns CDR1 KGHDR and CDR2 SFDVKD. The CDR3 DNA follows: TGTGCCACCAGTGATTATCAGAGGGGAGGGCTGTTTTTT. It codes for CATSDYQRGGLFF.

V gene TRBV6-5 combines with J gene TRBJ2-7, with TRBD2 matching over 8 bases. Germline CDR1 reads MNHEY; CDR2 reads SVGAGI. The CDR3 totals 14 residues. After removal of 0 bases from V and 2 bases from J, the junction contained 0 bases not matched to a gene. As DNA, the CDR3 is TGTGCCAGCAGTTACTCGGGACTAGCCTACGAGCAGTACTTC. Encoded protein: CASSYSGLAYEQYF.

CDR3 in amino acids: CASSSIFQGTYGYTF. CDR3 bases: TGTGCCAGCAGTTCTATATTCCAGGGTACCTATGGCTACACCTTC. The chain carries TRBV6-6 and TRBJ1-2; tentatively, D is TRBD1 (5 bases). CDR1 is MNHNY and CDR2 is SVGAGI in the germline V gene (reference sequence). The CDR3 is 15 residues long. V was cut by 4 bases and J by 4 bases, with 16 bases left in between.

The chain uses TRBV5-4 and TRBJ2-7, with 10 bases fitting TRBD1. In germline, CDR1 is SGHNT, CDR2 YYREEE (reference sequence). The J segment lost 6 bases and the V segment lost 0 bases, leaving 6 bases of the junction unmatched. CDR3 length equals 15 residues. The CDR3 DNA reads as TGTGCCAGCAGCTTGGCCGGGACAGGGGTAGCCGAGCAGTACTTC. This translates into CASSLAGTGVAEQYF.

This sequence joins TRBV7-2 and TRBJ1-5; 7 bases are a match to TRBD1. V was pared by 0 bases and J by 11 bases, with 10 bases of the junction left unmatched. This CDR3 is built from 15 residues. CDR1 is SGHTA and CDR2 is FQGNSA in the germline V gene. Here the CDR3 reads CASSLASHRGQAQHF. CDR3 DNA: TGTGCCAGCAGCTTAGCCTCCCACAGGGGCCAAGCCCAGCATTTT.

This clone appeared a few times. This chain connects TRBV18 to TRBJ2-7, with 8 positions matching TRBD2. Germline CDR1 reads KGHSH; CDR2 reads LQKENI. The CDR3 loop spans 13 amino acids. The trim removed 4 bases at V and 6 bases at J, leaving 5 bases unmatched. The CDR3 nucleotides are TGTGCCAGCTCACTCGGACTAGCCCCCGAGCAGTACTTC. Its translation: CASSLGLAPEQYF. Supplemented by reference TRBV18 and TRBJ2-7, the full variable domain reads NAGVMQNPRHLVRRRGQEARLRCSPMKGHSHVYWYRQLPEEGLKFMVYLQKENIIDESGMPKERFSAEFPKEGPSILRIQQVVRGDSAAYFCASSLGLAPEQYFGPGTRLTVT.

J is TRBJ2-2 and V is TRBV18; D gene uncertain. CDR1 is KGHSH, CDR2 LQKENI, per germline. The CDR3 is 14 residues long. V lost 4 bases and J 3 bases, leaving 9 bases between the germline ends. The CDR3 DNA reads TGTGCCAGCTCACTCCAGGCCTACACCGGGGAGCTGTTTTTT. Protein sequence: CASSLQAYTGELFF. Complete variable domain (other parts from reference TRBV18 and TRBJ2-2): NAGVMQNPRHLVRRRGQEARLRCSPMKGHSHVYWYRQLPEEGLKFMVYLQKENIIDESGMPKERFSAEFPKEGPSILRIQQVVRGDSAAYFCASSLQAYTGELFFGEGSRLTVL.

The chain carries TRBV28 and TRBJ2-7; 7 bases map to TRBD1. The V segment lost 4 bases and the J segment 12 bases; nucleotides outside the gene matches: 6. CDR1 is MDHEN and CDR2 is SYDVKM in the germline V gene. The CDR3 contains 11 residues. The CDR3 spells CASSSDRSRYF. The CDR3 region has the DNA TGTGCCAGCAGTTCGGACAGGAGTCGGTACTTC.

This chain links TRBV3-1 (or the pseudogene TRBV3-2) with TRBJ2-7, with 8 bases aligning to TRBD1. Germline assignment: CDR1 LGHDT and CDR2 YNNKEL (reference sequence). The CDR3 has 15 residues. Germline trimming cut 3 bases from V and 1 base from J; bases unmatched to any gene: 5. CDR3 protein: CASSHHGQGSYEQYF. CDR3 DNA: TGTGCCAGCAGCCACCACGGACAGGGTTCCTACGAGCAGTACTTC.

The chain couples TRBV25-1 to TRBJ1-2, with TRBD1 identical over 9 bases. CDR1 and CDR2 (germline): MGHDK, SYGVNS. Losses at the gene ends were 0 bases for V and 4 bases for J; bases not matched to a gene: 9. The CDR3 is 17 amino acids. The chain's CDR3 is CASSEYKDRGSVYGYTF. The CDR3 DNA sequence: TGTGCCAGCAGTGAATATAAGGACAGGGGTTCTGTCTATGGCTACACCTTC.

The chain links TRBV2 to TRBJ1-2; TRBD1 matches 8 bases. Trimming removed 5 bases from V and 8 bases from J; junction bases left unmatched: 7. Germline values: CDR1 SNHLY, CDR2 FYNNEI. This CDR3 contains 13 residues. The CDR3 DNA reads TGTGCCAGCAGTCAGGACAGGGTAGGCGGCTACACCTTC. This sequence encodes CASSQDRVGGYTF.

Details on this clone: Other DNA sequences from this sample encode an identical CDR3 as well. The chain recombines TRBV7-3 with TRBJ2-3; D not resolved. Germline V CDR1 and CDR2: SGHTA, FQGTGA. CDR3 length equals 14 residues. V was clipped by 3 bases and J by 2 bases, with 9 bases between them. DNA for the CDR3: TGTGCCAGCAGCTTTGGCGGTGTCACAGATACGCAGTATTTT. This translates into CASSFGGVTDTQYF.

V gene TRBV11-2 combines with J gene TRBJ2-7, with 9 bases identical to TRBD2. The CDR3 has 15 residues. Trimming took 5 bases from V and 0 from J; bases not matched to a gene: 5. CDR1 SGHAT and CDR2 FQNNGV come from the germline V gene. CDR3 in DNA: TGTGCCAGCAGCATCCTAGCGGGGTACTCCTACGAGCAGTACTTC. Its protein is CASSILAGYSYEQYF.

The rearrangement joins TRBV10-3 to TRBJ1-1; TRBD1 matches 8 bases. Germline CDR1 reads ENHRY; CDR2 reads SYGVKD. V lost 5 bases to trimming and J lost 3 bases; unmatched junction nucleotides: 8. This CDR3 has 15 amino acids. The CDR3 nucleotides read TGTGCCATCAGTAGACAGGGGATGGAGGACACTGAAGCTTTCTTT. Its translation: CAISRQGMEDTEAFF.

The chain has TRBV15 and TRBJ1-2, with 8 bases lining up with TRBD1. This CDR3 contains 14 residues. The V gene's germline CDR1 is LNHNV and CDR2 YYDKDF (reference sequence). Trimming removed 5 bases from V and 5 bases from J; junction bases left unmatched: 7. CDR3 coding DNA: TGTGCCACCAGCCAGGACAGGGCCTCTTATGGCTACACCTTC. It yields the protein CATSQDRASYGYTF.

This clone was seen ten or more times. V and J are TRBV13 and TRBJ1-2; a weak D match, TRBD1 (5 bases). This CDR3 spans 14 amino acids. V lost 5 bases and J 2 bases, leaving 12 bases between the germline ends. CDR1 is PRHDT, CDR2 FYEKMQ, per germline (reference sequence). The CDR3 sequence is CASSVGTGNYGYTF. CDR3 bases: TGTGCCAGCAGCGTCGGGACTGGAAACTATGGCTACACCTTC.

The chain couples TRBV4-2 to TRBJ1-6; a weak D match, TRBD1 (6 bases). Germline V gene data show CDR1 as LGHNA and CDR2 as YNFKEQ. This CDR3 has 17 residues. Trimming removed 0 bases from V and 0 bases from J, with 9 bases in between. CDR3 sequence reads: CASSQEGTSSYNSPLHF. The CDR3 DNA reads as TGTGCCAGCAGCCAAGAGGGGACAAGCTCCTATAATTCACCCCTCCACTTT.

This chain connects TRBV6-5 to TRBJ2-1, with a weak D call TRBD1 (7 bases). Trimming took off 6 bases at V and 4 bases at J, with 16 bases between the two ends. CDR3 length: 15 residues. Looked up from germline, CDR1 is MNHEY and CDR2 is SVGAGI. The CDR3 is CASRGGTAFYNEQFF. CDR3 in DNA: TGTGCCAGCAGAGGCGGGACAGCTTTTTACAATGAGCAGTTCTTC.

The rearrangement joins TRBV18 to TRBJ2-3, with 9 positions matching TRBD1. CDR1 and CDR2 from the germline V gene are KGHSH and LQKENI. V gave up 4 bases and J gave up 2 bases; unmatched junction bases: 4. This CDR3 spans 15 amino acids. The CDR3 bases are TGTGCCAGCTCACAACAGGGGGCTTACACAGATACGCAGTATTTT. Translating gives CASSQQGAYTDTQYF.

The CDR3 DNA sequence: TGTGCCAGCAGCTTAAGCGTGTACACTGAAGCTTTCTTT. Its protein is CASSLSVYTEAFF. The chain employs TRBV11-2 and TRBJ1-1; no clear D. From germline, CDR1 is SGHAT and CDR2 FQNNGV. V was clipped by 2 bases and J by 3 bases, with 7 bases between them. The CDR3 has 13 amino acids.

The rearrangement links TRBV7-9 to TRBJ1-2; D unresolved. This CDR3 has 15 residues. The germline V gene encodes CDR1 SEHNR and CDR2 FQNEAQ (reference sequence). With 1 base removed from V and 5 bases from J, the gap between germline ends came to 14 bases. The CDR3 reads CASSLVASTAYGYTF. The DNA for the CDR3 is TGTGCCAGCAGCTTAGTCGCTTCGACTGCATATGGCTACACCTTC.

CDR3 sequence reads: CASSPPVVAGEQFF. CDR3 bases: TGTGCCAGCAGCCCCCCCGTAGTTGCAGGTGAGCAGTTCTTC. This rearrangement joins TRBV11-2 to TRBJ2-1; unclear D gene. This CDR3 spans 14 amino acids. Germline assignment: CDR1 SGHAT and CDR2 FQNNGV. Trimming shortened V by 5 bases and J by 9 bases, and 17 bases separated the two germline ends.

The V and J genes are TRBV19 and TRBJ2-7; possible D gene TRBD1, 5 bases. Germline V lookup: CDR1 LNHDA, CDR2 SQIVND (reference sequence). The V gene lost 7 bases and the J gene lost 2 bases, with 15 bases spanning the gap. This CDR3 spans 14 amino acids. As DNA, the CDR3 is TGTGCCAGTACCCCCCCAGGACAACCCTACGAGCAGTACTTC. Translated, it gives CASTPPGQPYEQYF.

CDR3 coding DNA: TGTGCCAGTAGTAGGCGGGCGCGATCCCCCTACGAGCAGTACTTC. Translated, it gives CASSRRARSPYEQYF. The chain combines TRBV19 with TRBJ2-7; D perhaps matches TRBD2 (5 bases). Germline V lookup: CDR1 LNHDA, CDR2 SQIVND (reference sequence). The V end lost 4 bases, the J end lost 2 bases, and 15 bases lay between the germline ends. The length of the CDR3 is 15 residues.

This clone was picked up one time. The V call is TRBV5-1, the J call TRBJ2-3; 10 bases are a match to TRBD2. J lost 5 bases, V lost 4 bases, and 4 bases had no gene match. Looked up from germline, CDR1 is SGHRS and CDR2 is YFSETQ. This CDR3 has 14 residues. The CDR3 here is CASSPTSGQDTQYF. CDR3 nucleotides: TGCGCCAGCAGCCCGACTAGCGGGCAAGATACGCAGTATTTT.

This clone was recorded a few times. The J gene is TRBJ2-7, the V gene TRBV27; 8 nucleotides line up with TRBD2. Germline values: CDR1 MNHEY, CDR2 SMNVEV (reference sequence). V lost 3 bases, J lost 2 bases, and 9 bases stayed unmatched. This CDR3 contains 16 residues. The CDR3 coding sequence is TGTGCCAGCAGTTTTATGGGTACTAGCGGAACCTACGAGCAGTACTTC. Its translation is CASSFMGTSGTYEQYF.

The chain recombines TRBV11-2 with TRBJ2-3, with 12 bases fitting TRBD2. The V gene's germline CDR1 is SGHAT and CDR2 FQNNGV. The CDR3 is made up of 15 amino acids. Trimming took 5 bases from V and 5 from J; bases not matched to a gene: 5. CDR3 residues: CASSRLAGVGDTQYF. The CDR3, as DNA: TGTGCCAGCAGCCGACTAGCGGGAGTGGGAGATACGCAGTATTTT.